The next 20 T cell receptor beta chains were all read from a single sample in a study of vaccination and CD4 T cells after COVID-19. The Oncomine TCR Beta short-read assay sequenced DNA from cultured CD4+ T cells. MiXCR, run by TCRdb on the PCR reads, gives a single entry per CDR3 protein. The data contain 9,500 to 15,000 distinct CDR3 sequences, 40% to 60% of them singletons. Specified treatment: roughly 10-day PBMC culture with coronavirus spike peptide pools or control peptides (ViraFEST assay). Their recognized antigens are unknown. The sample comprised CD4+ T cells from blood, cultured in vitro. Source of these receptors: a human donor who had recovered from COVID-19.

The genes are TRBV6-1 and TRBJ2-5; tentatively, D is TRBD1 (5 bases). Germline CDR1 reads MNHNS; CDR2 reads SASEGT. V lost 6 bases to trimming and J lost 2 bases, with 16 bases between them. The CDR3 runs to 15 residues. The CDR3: CASRKKGPYQETQYF. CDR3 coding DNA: TGTGCCAGCAGGAAGAAGGGGCCCTATCAAGAGACCCAGTACTTC.

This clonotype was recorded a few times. CDR3 sequence: CASSKGDRNNEQFF. CDR3 sequence (DNA): TGTGCCAGCAGCAAAGGGGACAGAAACAATGAGCAGTTCTTC. The gene calls are TRBV11-2 and TRBJ2-1; 7 nucleotides match TRBD1. Per germline, CDR1 SGHAT and CDR2 FQNNGV. J lost 5 bases, V lost 5 bases, and 6 bases had no gene match. The CDR3 contains 14 residues.

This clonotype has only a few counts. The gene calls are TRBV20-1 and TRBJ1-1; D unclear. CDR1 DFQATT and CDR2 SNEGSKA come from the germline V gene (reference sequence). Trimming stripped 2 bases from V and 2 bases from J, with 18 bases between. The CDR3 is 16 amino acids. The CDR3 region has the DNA TGCAGTGCTAGACCGTTCGACGGTGGGCGAAACACTGAAGCTTTCTTT. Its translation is CSARPFDGGRNTEAFF.

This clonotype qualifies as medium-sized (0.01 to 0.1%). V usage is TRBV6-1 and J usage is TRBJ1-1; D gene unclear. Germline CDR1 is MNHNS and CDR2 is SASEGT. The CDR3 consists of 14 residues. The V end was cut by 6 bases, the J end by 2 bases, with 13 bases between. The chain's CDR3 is CASRVDASNTEAFF. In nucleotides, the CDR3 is TGTGCCAGCAGGGTAGACGCCTCCAACACTGAAGCTTTCTTT.

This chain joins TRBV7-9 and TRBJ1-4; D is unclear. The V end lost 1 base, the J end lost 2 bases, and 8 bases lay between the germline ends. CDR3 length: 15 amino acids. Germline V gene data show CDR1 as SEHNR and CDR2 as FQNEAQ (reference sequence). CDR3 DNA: TGTGCCAGCAGCTTAGATAGAGGGACTAATGAAAAACTGTTTTTT. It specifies CASSLDRGTNEKLFF.

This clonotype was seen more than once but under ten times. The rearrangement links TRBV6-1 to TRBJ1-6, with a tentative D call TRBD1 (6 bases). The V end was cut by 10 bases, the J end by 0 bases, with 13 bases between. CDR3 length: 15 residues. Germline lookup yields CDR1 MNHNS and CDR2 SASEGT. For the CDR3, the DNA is TGTGCCACCCGGGGGGCTAGCTCCTATAATTCACCCCTCCACTTT. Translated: CATRGASSYNSPLHF.

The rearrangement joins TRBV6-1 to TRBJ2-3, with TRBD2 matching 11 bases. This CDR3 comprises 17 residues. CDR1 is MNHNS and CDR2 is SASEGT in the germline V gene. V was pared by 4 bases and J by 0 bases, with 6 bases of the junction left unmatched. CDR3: CASSGLAGGSSTDTQYF. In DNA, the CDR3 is TGTGCCAGCAGTGGGCTAGCGGGGGGCTCCAGCACAGATACGCAGTATTTT.

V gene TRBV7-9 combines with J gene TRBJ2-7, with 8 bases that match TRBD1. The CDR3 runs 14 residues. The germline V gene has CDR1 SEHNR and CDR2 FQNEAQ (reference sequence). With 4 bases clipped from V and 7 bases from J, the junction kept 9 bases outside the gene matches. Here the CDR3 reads CASSSDRVGAEQYF. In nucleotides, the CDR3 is TGTGCCAGCAGCTCGGACAGGGTGGGGGCGGAGCAGTACTTC.

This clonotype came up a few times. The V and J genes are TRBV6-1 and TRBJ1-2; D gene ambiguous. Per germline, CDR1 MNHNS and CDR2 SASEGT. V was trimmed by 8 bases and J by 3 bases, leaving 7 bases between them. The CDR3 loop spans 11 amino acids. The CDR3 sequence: CASRQDYGYTF. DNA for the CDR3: TGTGCCAGCCGGCAAGACTATGGCTACACCTTC.

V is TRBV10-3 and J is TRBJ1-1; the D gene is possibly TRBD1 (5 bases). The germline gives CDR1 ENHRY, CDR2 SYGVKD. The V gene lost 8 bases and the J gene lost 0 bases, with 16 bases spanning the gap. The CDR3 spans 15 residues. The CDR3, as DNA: TGTGCCATCTCTTCAAAGGCAGGGTTGAACACTGAAGCTTTCTTT. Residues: CAISSKAGLNTEAFF.

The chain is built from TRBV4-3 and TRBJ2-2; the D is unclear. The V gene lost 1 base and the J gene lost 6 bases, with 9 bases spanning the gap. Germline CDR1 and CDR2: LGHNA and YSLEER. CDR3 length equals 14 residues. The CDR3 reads CASSQVGRAGELFF. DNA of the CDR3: TGCGCCAGCAGCCAAGTAGGTCGGGCCGGGGAGCTGTTTTTT.

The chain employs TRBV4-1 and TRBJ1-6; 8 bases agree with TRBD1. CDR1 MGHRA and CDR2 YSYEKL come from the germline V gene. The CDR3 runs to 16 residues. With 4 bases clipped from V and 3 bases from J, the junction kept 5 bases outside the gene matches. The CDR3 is CASSPPTGGYNSPLHF. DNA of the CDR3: TGCGCCAGCAGCCCCCCCACAGGGGGCTATAATTCACCCCTCCACTTT.

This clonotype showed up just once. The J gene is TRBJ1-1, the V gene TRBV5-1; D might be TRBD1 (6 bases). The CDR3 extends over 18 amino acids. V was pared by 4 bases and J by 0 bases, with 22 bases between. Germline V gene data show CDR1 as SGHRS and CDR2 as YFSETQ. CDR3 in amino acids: CASSPGGGGGLLNTEAFF. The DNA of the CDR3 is TGCGCCAGCAGCCCCGGGGGAGGGGGGGGACTTCTGAACACTGAAGCTTTCTTT.

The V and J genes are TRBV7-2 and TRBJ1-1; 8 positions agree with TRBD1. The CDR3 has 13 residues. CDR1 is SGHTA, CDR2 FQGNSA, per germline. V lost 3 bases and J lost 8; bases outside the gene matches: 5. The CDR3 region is CASSLDRALEAFF. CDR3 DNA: TGTGCCAGCAGCTTGGACAGGGCATTGGAAGCTTTCTTT.

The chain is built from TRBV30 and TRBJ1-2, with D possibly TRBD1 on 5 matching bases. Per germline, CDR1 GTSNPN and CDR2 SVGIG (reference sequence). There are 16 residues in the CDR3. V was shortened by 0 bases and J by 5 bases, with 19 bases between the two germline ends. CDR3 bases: TGTGCCTGGAGTGTACTTGGGGGGACGGTTGGTTATGGCTACACCTTC. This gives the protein CAWSVLGGTVGYGYTF.

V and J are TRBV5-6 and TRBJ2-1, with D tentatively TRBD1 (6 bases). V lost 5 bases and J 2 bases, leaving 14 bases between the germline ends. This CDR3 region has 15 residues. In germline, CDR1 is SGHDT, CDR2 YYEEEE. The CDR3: CASRSGQGPYNEQFF. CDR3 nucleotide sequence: TGTGCCAGCAGGTCGGGGCAGGGGCCCTACAATGAGCAGTTCTTC.

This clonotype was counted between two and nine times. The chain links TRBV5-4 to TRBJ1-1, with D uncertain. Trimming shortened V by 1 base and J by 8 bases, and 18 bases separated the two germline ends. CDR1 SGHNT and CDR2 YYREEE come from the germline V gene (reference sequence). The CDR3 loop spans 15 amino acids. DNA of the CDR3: TGTGCCAGCAGCTTGTTTGGCCCCCAACGGGAAGAAGCTTTCTTT. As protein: CASSLFGPQREEAFF.

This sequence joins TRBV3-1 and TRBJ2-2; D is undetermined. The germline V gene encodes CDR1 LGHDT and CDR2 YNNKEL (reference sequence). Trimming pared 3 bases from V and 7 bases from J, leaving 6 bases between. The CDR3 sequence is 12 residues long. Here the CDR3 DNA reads TGTGCCAGCAGCCAGGTCGGCGGGGAGCTGTTTTTT. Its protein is CASSQVGGELFF.

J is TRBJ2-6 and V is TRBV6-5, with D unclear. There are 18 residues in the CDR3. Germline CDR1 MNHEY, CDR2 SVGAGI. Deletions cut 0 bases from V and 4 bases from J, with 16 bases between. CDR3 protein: CASSYSGTFWAGANVLTF. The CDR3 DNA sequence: TGTGCCAGCAGTTACTCTGGAACCTTTTGGGCGGGGGCCAACGTCCTGACTTTC.

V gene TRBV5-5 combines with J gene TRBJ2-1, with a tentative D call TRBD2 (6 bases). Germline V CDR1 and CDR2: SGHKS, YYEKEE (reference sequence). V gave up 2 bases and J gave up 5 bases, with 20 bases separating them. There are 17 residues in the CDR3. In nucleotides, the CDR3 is TGTGCCAGCAGCTTAAGGCCCTTGGAGGGGCGAAACAATGAGCAGTTCTTC. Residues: CASSLRPLEGRNNEQFF.